This entry describes one T cell receptor (beta chain). It has no known antigen specificity. Qualities for individual bases were not recorded, and no much larger clone is one base off. This sample stems from a study of siplizumab effects on memory and regulatory T cells (dated by TCRdb to about 2019). About the study as a whole: The study looked at the effect of siplizumab, an anti-CD2 antibody, on alloreactive T-cell subsets in allogeneic mixed lymphocyte reactions made from human PBMCs. Paper-wide results and their limitations: Sequences below about 10^-5 frequency were poorly captured, so only a minor fraction of alloreactive clones could be mapped to unstimulated subsets. In reactions with siplizumab, an average of about 62% of mappable alloreactive CD4+ clones were Treg-derived, compared with approximately 29% in control reactions. For roughly 80-95% of proliferating CD4+ or CD8+ clones, no naive or memory phenotype could be assigned. Siplizumab significantly lowered the cumulative frequency of alloreactive sequences that could be traced to unstimulated CD4+ memory T cells. Greater diversity appeared to be present in unstimulated naive T cells than in memory T cells, and a substantial contribution to the alloresponse seemed to be made by naive cells. Whether proliferating Tregs from siplizumab cultures were suppressive was not functionally confirmed.

Sorted unstimulated T cells, along with proliferating T cells recovered from mixed lymphocyte reactions, underwent TCRbeta CDR3 sequencing. Fresh whole blood from approximately ten HLA-typed healthy donors was used to isolate PBMCs. Unstimulated CD4+ regulatory T cells were FACS-sorted to map the origin of alloreactive clones. Libraries were prepared through the immunoSEQ multiplex PCR assay. About 10^5 TCR templates per sample were assayed by the deep sequencing platform. Genomic DNA extracted from sorted T cells was used for TCRbeta CDR3 sequencing. In the source study's methods: The R programming language was used for clonal analysis of the TCRbeta CDR3 data. Unstimulated samples were compared with post-reaction CFSE-low samples to define alloreactive CD4+ and CD8+ clones. Regulatory or non-regulatory origin of alloreactive CD4+ clones was assigned by matching sequences to the sorted unstimulated Treg and non-Treg repertoires. Entries here come from immuneACCESS through TCRdb and include only in-frame sequences with V and J called. Some clones fail to appear in such tables; in the studies checked, an unresolved V gene covers under half of the shortfall, and the cause of the remainder is unknown. V, J and clone size were drawn from that table, and D and trimming were deduced from the DNA. The sample profile shows about 100,000 clones; 92% of them were found once. The ten most abundant clones make up 0.55% to 0.95% of the sample.

CDR1 SGHDT and CDR2 YYEEEE are derived from the germline V gene. Cut back by 0 bases and 4 bases, the V and J ends lie 7 bases apart. The CDR3 sequence holds 13 residues, the cysteine and phenylalanine included. Only the CDR3 DNA stays, 39 bases, in frame from base 1. The receptor was derived from a human donor in good health. Sequences were obtained from Tregs sorted from blood. The sequence is built from TRBV5-6 and TRBJ1-1; 6 matching bases give a weak D call of TRBD1. The CDR3 region reads CASSLGGGTEAFF. The bases are TGTGCCAGCAGCTTGGGAGGGGGCACTGAAGCTTTCTTT.